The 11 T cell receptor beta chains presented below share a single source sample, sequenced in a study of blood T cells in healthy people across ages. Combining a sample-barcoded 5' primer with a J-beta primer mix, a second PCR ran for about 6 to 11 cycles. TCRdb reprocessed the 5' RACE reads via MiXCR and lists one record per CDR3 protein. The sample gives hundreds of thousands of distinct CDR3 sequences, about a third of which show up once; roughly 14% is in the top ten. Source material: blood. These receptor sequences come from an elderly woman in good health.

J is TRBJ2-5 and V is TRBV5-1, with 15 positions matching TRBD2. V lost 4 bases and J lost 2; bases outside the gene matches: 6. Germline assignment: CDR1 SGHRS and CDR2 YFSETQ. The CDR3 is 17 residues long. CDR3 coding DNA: TGCGCCAGCAGCACGGGACTAGCGGGGGGTCCTCAAGAGACCCAGTACTTC. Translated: CASSTGLAGGPQETQYF.

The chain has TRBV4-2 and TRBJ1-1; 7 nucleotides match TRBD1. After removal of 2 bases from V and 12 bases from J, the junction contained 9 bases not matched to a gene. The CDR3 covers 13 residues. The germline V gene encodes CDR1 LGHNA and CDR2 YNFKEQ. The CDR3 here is CASSQNRGMFTFF. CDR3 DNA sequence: TGTGCCAGCAGCCAAAACAGGGGAATGTTCACTTTCTTT.

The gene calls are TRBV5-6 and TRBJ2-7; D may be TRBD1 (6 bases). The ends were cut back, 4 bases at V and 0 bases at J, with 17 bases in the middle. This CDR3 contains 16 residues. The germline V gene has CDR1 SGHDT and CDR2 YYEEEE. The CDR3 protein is CASSQGRTVGSYEQYF. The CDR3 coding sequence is TGTGCCAGCAGCCAGGGGCGGACGGTGGGCTCCTACGAGCAGTACTTC.

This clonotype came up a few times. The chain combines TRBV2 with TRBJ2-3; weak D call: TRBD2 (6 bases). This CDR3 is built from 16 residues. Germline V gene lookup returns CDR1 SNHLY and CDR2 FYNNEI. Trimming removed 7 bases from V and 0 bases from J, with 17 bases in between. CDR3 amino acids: CASIPDSGSSTDTQYF. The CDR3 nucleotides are TGTGCCAGCATCCCAGATAGCGGTTCTAGCACAGATACGCAGTATTTT.

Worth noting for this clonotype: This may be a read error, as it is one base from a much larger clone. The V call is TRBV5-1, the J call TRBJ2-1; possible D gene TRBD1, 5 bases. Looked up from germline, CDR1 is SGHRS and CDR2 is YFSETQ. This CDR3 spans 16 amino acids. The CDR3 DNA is TGCACCAGCAGCTTGGGTCGAGCAGGGTGGGCAAATGAGCAGTTCTTC. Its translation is CTSSLGRAGWANEQFF.

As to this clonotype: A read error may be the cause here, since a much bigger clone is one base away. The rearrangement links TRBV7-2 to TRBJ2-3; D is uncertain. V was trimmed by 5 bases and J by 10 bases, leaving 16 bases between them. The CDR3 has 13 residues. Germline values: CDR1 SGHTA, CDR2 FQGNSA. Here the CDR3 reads CASSHARRQAQYF. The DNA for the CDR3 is TGTGCCAGCAGCCACGCCCGGCGCCAGGCGCAGTATTTT.

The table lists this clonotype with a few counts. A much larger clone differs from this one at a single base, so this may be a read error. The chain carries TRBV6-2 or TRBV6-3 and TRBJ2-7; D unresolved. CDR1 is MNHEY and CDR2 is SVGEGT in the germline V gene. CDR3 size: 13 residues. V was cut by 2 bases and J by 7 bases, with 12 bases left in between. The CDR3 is CASSYGNGNEQYF. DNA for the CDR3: TGTGCCAGCAGTTACGGGAATGGCAATGAGCAGTACTTC.

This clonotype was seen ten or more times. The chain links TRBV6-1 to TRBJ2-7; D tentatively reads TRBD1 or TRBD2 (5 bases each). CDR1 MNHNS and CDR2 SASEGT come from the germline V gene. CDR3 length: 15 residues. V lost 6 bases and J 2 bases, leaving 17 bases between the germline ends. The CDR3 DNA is TGTGCCAGCAGCATAACCGGGACGGCAACCTACGAGCAGTACTTC. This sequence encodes CASSITGTATYEQYF.

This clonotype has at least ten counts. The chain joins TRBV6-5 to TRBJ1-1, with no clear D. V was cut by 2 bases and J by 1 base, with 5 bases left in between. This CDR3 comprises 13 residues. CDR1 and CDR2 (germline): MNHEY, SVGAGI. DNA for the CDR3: TGTGCCAGCAGTTACCCACCGAACACTGAAGCTTTCTTT. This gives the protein CASSYPPNTEAFF.

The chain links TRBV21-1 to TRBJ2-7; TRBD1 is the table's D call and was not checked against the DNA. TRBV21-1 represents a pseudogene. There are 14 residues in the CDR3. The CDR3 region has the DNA TGTGCCAGCAGTCCCCGGGACGTACGAGGCGAGCAGTACTTC. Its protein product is CASSPRDVRGEQYF.

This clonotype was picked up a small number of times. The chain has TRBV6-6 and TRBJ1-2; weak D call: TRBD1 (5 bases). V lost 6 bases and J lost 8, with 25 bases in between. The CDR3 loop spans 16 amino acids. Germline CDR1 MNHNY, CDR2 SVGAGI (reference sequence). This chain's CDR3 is CASRTPEGTEPYGYTF. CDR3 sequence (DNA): TGTGCCAGCAGAACACCAGAGGGGACCGAGCCGTACGGCTACACCTTC.